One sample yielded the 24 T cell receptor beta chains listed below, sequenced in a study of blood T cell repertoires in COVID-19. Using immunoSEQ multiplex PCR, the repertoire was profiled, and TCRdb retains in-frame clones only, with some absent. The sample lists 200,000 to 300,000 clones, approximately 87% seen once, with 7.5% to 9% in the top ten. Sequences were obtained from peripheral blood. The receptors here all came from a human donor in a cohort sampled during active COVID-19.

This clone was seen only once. The CDR3 nucleotides are TGCGCCAGCAGCGGGGGGGCCAGTGGGCGAGAGACCCAGTACTTC. Protein product: CASSGGASGRETQYF. V usage is TRBV5-1 and J usage is TRBJ2-5; possible D gene TRBD2, 7 bases. V was cut by 4 bases and J by 4 bases, with 17 bases left in between. Germline V gene data show CDR1 as SGHRS and CDR2 as YFSETQ. The CDR3 has 15 residues. Full variable domain (outside the CDR3, taken from reference TRBV5-1 and TRBJ2-5): KAGVTQTPRYLIKTRGQQVTLSCSPISGHRSVSWYQQTPGQGLQFLFEYFSETQRNKGNFPGRFSGRQFSNSRSEMNVSTLELGDSALYLCASSGGASGRETQYFGPGTRLLVL.

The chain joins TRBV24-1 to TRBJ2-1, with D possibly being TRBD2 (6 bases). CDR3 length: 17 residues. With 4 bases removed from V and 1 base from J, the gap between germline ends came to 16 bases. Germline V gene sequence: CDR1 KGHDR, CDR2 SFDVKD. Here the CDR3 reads CATSDVEGHPSYNEQFF. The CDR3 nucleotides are TGTGCCACCAGTGACGTGGAGGGGCACCCTTCCTACAATGAGCAGTTCTTC.

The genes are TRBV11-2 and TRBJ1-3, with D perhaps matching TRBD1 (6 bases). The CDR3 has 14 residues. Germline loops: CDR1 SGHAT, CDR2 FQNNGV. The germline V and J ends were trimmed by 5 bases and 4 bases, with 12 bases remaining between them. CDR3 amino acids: CASSRGGLGNTIYF. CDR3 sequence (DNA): TGTGCCAGCAGCCGGGGGGGGCTCGGAAACACCATATATTTT. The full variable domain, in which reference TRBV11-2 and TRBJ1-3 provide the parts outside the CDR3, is EAGVAQSPRYKIIEKRQSVAFWCNPISGHATLYWYQQILGQGPKLLIQFQNNGVVDDSQLPKDRFSAERLKGVDSTLKIQPAKLEDSAVYLCASSRGGLGNTIYFGEGSWLTVV.

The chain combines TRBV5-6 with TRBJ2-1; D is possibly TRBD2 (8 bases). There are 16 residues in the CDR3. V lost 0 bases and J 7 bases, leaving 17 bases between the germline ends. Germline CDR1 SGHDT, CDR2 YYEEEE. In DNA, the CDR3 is TGTGCCAGCAGCTTGGCCGGGAGGGGGCAGGGGAATGAGCAGTTCTTC. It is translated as CASSLAGRGQGNEQFF.

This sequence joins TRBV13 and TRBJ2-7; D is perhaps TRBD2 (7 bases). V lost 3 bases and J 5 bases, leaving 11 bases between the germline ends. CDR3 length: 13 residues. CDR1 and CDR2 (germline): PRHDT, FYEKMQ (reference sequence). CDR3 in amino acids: CASSFQGRDEQYF. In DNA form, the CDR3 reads TGTGCCAGCAGCTTCCAGGGGAGGGACGAGCAGTACTTC.

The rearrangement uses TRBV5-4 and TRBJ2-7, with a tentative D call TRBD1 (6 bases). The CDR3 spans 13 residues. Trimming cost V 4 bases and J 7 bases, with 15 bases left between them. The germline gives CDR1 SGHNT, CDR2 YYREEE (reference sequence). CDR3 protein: CASSLGQRLEQYF. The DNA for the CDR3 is TGTGCCAGCAGCCTCGGACAGAGGTTAGAGCAGTACTTC.

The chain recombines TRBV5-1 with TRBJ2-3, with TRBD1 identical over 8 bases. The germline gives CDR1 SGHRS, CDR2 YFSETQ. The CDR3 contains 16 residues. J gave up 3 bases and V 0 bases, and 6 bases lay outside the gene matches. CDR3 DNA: TGCGCCAGCAGCTTGGATCCAGGGGGCAGAACAGATACGCAGTATTTT. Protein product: CASSLDPGGRTDTQYF. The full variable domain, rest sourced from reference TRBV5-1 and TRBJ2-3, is KAGVTQTPRYLIKTRGQQVTLSCSPISGHRSVSWYQQTPGQGLQFLFEYFSETQRNKGNFPGRFSGRQFSNSRSEMNVSTLELGDSALYLCASSLDPGGRTDTQYFGPGTRLTVL.

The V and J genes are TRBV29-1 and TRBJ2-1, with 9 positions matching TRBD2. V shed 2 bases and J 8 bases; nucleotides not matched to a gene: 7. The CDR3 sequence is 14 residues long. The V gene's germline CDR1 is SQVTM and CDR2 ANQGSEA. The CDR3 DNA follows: TGCAGCGTTGAACTCAGCGGGAGGATTGATGAGCAGTTCTTC. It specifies CSVELSGRIDEQFF.

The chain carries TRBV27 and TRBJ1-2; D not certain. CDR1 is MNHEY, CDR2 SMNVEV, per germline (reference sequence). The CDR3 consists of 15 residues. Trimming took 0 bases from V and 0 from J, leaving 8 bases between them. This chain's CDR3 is CASSLSALANYGYTF. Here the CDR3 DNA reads TGTGCCAGCAGTTTATCCGCCTTAGCTAACTATGGCTACACCTTC.

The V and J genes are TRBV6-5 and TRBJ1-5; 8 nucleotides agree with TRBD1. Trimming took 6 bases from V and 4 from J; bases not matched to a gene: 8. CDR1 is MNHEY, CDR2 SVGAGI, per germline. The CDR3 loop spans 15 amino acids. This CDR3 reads CASRIPGTGNQPQHF. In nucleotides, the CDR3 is TGTGCCAGCAGAATCCCCGGGACAGGTAATCAGCCCCAGCATTTT.

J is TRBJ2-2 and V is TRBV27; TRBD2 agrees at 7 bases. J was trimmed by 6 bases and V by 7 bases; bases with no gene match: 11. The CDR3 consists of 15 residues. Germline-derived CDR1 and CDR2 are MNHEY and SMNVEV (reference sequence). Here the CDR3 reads CASTLSSGRPGELFF. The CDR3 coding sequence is TGTGCCAGCACCCTTTCTAGCGGACGTCCCGGGGAGCTGTTTTTT.

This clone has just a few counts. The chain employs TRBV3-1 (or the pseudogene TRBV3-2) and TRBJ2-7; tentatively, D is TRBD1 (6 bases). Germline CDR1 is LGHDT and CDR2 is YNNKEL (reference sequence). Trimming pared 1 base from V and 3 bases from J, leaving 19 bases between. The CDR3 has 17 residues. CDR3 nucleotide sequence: TGTGCCAGCAGCCAAGCCGAAGCCACAGGGCACCTCTACGAGCAGTACTTC. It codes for CASSQAEATGHLYEQYF.

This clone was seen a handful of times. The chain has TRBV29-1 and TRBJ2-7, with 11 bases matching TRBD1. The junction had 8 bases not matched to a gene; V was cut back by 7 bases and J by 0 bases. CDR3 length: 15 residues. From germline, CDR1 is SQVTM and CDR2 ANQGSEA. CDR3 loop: CSAVGGTGGSYEQYF. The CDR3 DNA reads TGCAGCGCTGTCGGAGGGACAGGGGGCTCCTACGAGCAGTACTTC.

The CDR3 spells CASSLASGVITDTQYF. The DNA for the CDR3 is TGTGCCAGCAGCTTAGCGTCCGGGGTTATCACAGATACGCAGTATTTT. The chain recombines TRBV7-9 with TRBJ2-3, with D maybe TRBD2 (5 bases). In germline, CDR1 is SEHNR, CDR2 FQNEAQ (reference sequence). The CDR3 covers 16 residues. V was pared by 0 bases and J by 2 bases, with 12 bases between.

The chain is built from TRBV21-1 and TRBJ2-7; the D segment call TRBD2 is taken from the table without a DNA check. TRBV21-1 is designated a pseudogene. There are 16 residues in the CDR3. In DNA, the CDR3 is TGTGCCAGCAGCTCCCCGGGACTAGCGGTCTCCTACGAGCAGTACTTC. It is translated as CASSSPGLAVSYEQYF.

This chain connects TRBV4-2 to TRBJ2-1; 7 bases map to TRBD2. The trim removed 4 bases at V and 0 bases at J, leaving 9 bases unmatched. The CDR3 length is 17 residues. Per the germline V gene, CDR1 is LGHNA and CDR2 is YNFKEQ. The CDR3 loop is CASSPISGQSSYNEQFF. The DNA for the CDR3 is TGTGCCAGCAGCCCCATTAGCGGGCAGAGCTCCTACAATGAGCAGTTCTTC.

The chain's CDR3 is CASSKDRGETQYF. The CDR3 DNA follows: TGTGCCAGCAGCAAGGACAGAGGGGAGACCCAGTACTTC. V is TRBV11-3 and J is TRBJ2-5; possible D gene TRBD1, 6 bases. Trimming left V 5 bases short and J 5 bases short, with 12 bases between. The CDR3 sequence is 13 residues long. CDR1 and CDR2 from the germline V gene are SGHNT and YENEEA.

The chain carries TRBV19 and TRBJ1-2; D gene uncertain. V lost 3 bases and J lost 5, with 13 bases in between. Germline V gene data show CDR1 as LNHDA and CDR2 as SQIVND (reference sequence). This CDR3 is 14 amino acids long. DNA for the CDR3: TGTGCCAGTAGTATTGTCCCACGGTTATATGGCTACACCTTC. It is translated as CASSIVPRLYGYTF.

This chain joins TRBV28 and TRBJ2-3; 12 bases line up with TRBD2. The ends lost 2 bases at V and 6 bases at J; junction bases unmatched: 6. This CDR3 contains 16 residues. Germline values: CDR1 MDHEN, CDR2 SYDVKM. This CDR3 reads CASSLSLAGGRDTQYF. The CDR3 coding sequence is TGTGCCAGCAGTTTAAGTCTAGCGGGGGGGCGGGATACGCAGTATTTT.

The chain's CDR3 is CASSFSPGGVDTQYF. The CDR3 region has the DNA TGCGCCAGCAGCTTTTCGCCAGGGGGCGTCGATACGCAGTATTTT. The chain combines TRBV5-1 with TRBJ2-3; 8 positions match TRBD1. From germline, CDR1 is SGHRS and CDR2 YFSETQ. CDR3 size: 15 residues. V dropped 2 bases and J dropped 6; count of bases not matched to a gene: 8.

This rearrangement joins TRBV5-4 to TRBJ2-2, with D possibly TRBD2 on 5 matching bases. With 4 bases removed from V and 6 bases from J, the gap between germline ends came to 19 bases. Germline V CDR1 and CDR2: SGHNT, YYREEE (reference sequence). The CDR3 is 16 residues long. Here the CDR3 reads CASSPRSGGVPGELFF. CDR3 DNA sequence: TGTGCCAGCAGCCCCCGGTCCGGAGGTGTGCCCGGGGAGCTGTTTTTT.

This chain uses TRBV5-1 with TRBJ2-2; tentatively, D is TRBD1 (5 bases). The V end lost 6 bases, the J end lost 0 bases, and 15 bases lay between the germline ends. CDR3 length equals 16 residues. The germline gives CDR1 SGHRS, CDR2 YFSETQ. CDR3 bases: TGCGCCAGCACTCAAAAAGGGGCGGCGAACACCGGGGAGCTGTTTTTT. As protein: CASTQKGAANTGELFF.

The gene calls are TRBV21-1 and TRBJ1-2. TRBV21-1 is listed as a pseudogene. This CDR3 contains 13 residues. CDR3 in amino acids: CASRTERAYGYTF. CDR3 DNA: TGTGCCAGCAGAACGGAGAGGGCCTATGGCTACACCTTC.

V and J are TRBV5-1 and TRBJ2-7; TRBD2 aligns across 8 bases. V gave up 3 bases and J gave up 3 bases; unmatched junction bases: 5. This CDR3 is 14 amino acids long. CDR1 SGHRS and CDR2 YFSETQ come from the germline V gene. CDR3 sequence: CASSSSGGNYEQYF. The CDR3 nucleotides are TGCGCCAGCAGCTCCTCGGGGGGGAACTACGAGCAGTACTTC. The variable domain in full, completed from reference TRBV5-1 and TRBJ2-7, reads KAGVTQTPRYLIKTRGQQVTLSCSPISGHRSVSWYQQTPGQGLQFLFEYFSETQRNKGNFPGRFSGRQFSNSRSEMNVSTLELGDSALYLCASSSSGGNYEQYFGPGTRLTVT.